This T cell receptor beta chain was identified during a study of blood T cell repertoires in COVID-19. Study information: The United States, Italy and Spain supplied acute and convalescent COVID-19 samples.

The CDR3 has 13 residues. The V gene lost 2 bases and the J gene lost 5 bases, with 11 bases spanning the gap. Germline assignment: CDR1 SGDLS and CDR2 YYNGEE. Data came from immunoSEQ multiplex PCR; TCRdb stores just in-frame clones and leaves some out. This sample has a few hundred thousand clones, with over 75% found just once. Individuals aged about 18 to 89 years were recruited from roughly 22 US areas. Participants reported their clinical history, and cohort assignment relied on those reports. Either two negative PCRs, clearance, or symptom resolution qualified Cohort 3 donors as recovered. Material: PBMCs or T cells enriched from blood (not recorded which). The sequence was obtained from a man younger than 40 who had recovered from COVID-19. The V and J genes are TRBV9 and TRBJ2-7, with D unresolved. The CDR3 region is CASSVRGGHEQYF. In nucleotides, the CDR3 is TGTGCCAGCAGCGTGAGAGGCGGCCACGAGCAGTACTTC.